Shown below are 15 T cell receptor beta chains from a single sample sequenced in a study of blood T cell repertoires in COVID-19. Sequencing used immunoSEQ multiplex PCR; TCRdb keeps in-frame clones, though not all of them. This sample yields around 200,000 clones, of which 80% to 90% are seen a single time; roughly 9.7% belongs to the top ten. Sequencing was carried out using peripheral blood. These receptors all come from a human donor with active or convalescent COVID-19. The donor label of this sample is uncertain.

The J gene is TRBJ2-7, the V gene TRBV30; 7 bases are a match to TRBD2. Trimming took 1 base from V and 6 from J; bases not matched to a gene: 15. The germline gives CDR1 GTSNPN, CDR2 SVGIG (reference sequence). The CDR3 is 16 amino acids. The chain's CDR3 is CAWSAQRLAFLPEQYF. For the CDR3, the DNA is TGTGCCTGGAGTGCCCAAAGACTAGCATTTTTACCCGAGCAGTACTTC.

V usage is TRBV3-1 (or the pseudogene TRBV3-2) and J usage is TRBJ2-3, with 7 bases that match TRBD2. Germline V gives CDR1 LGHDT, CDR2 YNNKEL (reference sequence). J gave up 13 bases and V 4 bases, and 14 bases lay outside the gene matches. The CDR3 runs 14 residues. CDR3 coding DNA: TGTGCCAGCAGCCCTGGGGGAGGGCTCAACGCGGAGTATTTT. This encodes CASSPGGGLNAEYF.

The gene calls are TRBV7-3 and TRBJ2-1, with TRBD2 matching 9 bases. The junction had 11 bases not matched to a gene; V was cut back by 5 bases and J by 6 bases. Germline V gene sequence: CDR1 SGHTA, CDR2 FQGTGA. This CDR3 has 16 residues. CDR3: CASSPGRGGAGNEQFF. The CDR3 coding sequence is TGTGCCAGCAGCCCGGGTCGCGGGGGGGCCGGCAATGAGCAGTTCTTC. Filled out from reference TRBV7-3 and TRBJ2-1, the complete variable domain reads GAGVSQTPSNKVTEKGKYVELRCDPISGHTALYWYRQSLGQGPEFLIYFQGTGAADDSGLPNDRFFAVRPEGSVSTLKIQRTERGDSAVYLCASSPGRGGAGNEQFFGPGTRLTVL.

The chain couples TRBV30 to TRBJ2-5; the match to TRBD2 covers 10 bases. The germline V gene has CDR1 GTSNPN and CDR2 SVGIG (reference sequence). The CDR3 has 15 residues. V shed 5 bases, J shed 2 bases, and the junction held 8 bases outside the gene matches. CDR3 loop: CAWDRGLANQETQYF. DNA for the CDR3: TGTGCCTGGGACCGGGGACTAGCGAATCAAGAGACCCAGTACTTC.

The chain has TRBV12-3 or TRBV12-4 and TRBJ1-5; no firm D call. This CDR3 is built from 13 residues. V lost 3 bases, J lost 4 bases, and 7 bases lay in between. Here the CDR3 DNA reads TGTGCCAGCAGTTTTTCGGAGAATCAGCCCCAGCATTTT. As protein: CASSFSENQPQHF.

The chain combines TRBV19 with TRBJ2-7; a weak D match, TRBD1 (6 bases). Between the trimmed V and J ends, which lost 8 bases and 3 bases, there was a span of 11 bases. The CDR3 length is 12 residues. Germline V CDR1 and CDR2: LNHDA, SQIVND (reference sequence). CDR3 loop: CASRDTLYEQYF. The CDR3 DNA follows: TGTGCCAGTCGGGACACCCTCTACGAGCAGTACTTC.

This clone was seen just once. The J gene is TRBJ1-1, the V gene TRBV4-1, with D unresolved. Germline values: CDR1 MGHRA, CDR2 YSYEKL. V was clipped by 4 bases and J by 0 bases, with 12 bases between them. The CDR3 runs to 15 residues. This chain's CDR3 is CASSLHPGMNTEAFF. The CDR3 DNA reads TGCGCCAGCAGCCTGCATCCGGGAATGAACACTGAAGCTTTCTTT.

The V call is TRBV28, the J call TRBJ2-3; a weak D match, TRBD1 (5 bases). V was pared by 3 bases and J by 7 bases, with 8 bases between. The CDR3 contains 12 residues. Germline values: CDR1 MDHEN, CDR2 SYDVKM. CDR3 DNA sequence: TGTGCCAGCAGTTTCCAGGGTAATACGCAGTATTTT. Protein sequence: CASSFQGNTQYF. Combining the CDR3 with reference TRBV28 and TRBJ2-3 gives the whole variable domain DVKVTQSSRYLVKRTGEKVFLECVQDMDHENMFWYRQDPGLGLRLIYFSYDVKMKEKGDIPEGYSVSREKKERFSLILESASTNQTSMYLCASSFQGNTQYFGPGTRLTVL.

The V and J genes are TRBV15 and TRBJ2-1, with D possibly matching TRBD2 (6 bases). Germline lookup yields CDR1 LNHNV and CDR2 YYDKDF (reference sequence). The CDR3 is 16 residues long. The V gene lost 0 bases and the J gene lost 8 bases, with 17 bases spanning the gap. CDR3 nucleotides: TGTGCCACCAGCAGAGATCGGGCGGGGTGGGGCGATGAGCAGTTCTTC. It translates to CATSRDRAGWGDEQFF.

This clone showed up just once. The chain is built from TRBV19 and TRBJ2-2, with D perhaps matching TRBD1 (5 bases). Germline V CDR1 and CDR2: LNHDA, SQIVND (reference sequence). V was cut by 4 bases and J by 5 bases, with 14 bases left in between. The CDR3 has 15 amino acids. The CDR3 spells CASSNQGGLTGELFF. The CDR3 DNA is TGTGCCAGTAGTAACCAGGGTGGCCTAACCGGGGAGCTGTTTTTT.

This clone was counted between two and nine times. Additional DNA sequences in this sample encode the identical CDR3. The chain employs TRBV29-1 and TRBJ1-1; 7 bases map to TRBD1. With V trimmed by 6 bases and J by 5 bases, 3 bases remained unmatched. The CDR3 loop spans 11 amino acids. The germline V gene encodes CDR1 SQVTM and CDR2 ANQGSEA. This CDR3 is CSVSGGTEAFF. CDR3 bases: TGCAGCGTGTCAGGGGGGACTGAAGCTTTCTTT. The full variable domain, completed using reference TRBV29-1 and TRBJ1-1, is SAVISQKPSRDICQRGTSLTIQCQVDSQVTMMFWYRQQPGQSLTLIATANQGSEATYESGFVIDKFPISRPNLTFSTLTVSNMSPEDSSIYLCSVSGGTEAFFGQGTRLTVV.

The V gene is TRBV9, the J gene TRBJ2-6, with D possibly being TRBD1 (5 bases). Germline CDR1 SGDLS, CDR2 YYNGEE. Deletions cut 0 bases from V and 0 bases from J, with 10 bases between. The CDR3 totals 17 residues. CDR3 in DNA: TGTGCCAGCAGCGTAGAGGGGTACCTCTCTGGGGCCAACGTCCTGACTTTC. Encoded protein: CASSVEGYLSGANVLTF.

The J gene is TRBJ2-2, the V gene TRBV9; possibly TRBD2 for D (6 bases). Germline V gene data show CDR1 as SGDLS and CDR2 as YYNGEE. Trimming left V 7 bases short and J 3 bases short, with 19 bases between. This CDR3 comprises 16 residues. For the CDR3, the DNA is TGTGCCAGCTCCCCCTCGAGCGGGTCTTACACCGGGGAGCTGTTTTTT. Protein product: CASSPSSGSYTGELFF.

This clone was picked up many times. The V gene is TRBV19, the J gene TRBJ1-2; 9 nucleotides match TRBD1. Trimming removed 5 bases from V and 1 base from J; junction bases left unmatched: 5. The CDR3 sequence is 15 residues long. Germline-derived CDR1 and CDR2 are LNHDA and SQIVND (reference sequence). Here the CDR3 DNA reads TGTGCCAGTAGTTCGGACAGGGGCTTTAACTATGGCTACACCTTC. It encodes CASSSDRGFNYGYTF.

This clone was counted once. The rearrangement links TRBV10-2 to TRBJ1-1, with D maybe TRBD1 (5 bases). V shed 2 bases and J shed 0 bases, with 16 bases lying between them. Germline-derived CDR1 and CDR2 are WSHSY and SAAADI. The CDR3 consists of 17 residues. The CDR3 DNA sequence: TGCGCCAGCAGTGAGGCGGGTCATTGGGACTTGAACACTGAAGCTTTCTTT. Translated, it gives CASSEAGHWDLNTEAFF.